This T cell receptor (beta chain) was captured in a study of blood T cell repertoires in COVID-19. In the study overall: Samples representing acute and convalescent COVID-19 were sourced from the United States, Italy and Spain. T cells, B-cell-depleted T cells, or PBMCs supplied cDNA or gDNA.

Original methodology: Nucleated cell counts were estimated from reference gene primer amplification. Data came from immunoSEQ multiplex PCR; TCRdb stores just in-frame clones and leaves some out. V and J calls and clone size are given by that table; D and trimming were obtained from the DNA. The sample consists of about 140,000 clones, 82% of them appearing once. The clonotype originates from a woman over 75 with acute or convalescent COVID-19. The specimen was peripheral blood.

The CDR3 DNA reads as TGCACCAGCAGCCAAGATGATAGTCCAGCGCTTCACTACGAGCAGTACTTC. Its translation: CTSSQDDSPALHYEQYF. This chain joins TRBV1 and TRBJ2-7; the DNA was not compared with TRBD2, the D call given in the table. TRBV1 is an annotated pseudogene. The CDR3 has 17 residues.